This entry features one TCR beta chain sequence. As yet, its antigen is unknown. The CDR3 length is 14 residues. Trimming pared 5 bases from V and 0 bases from J, leaving 8 bases between. Germline CDR1 is SGHAT and CDR2 is FQDESV (reference sequence). The data stem from a study of cytomegalovirus exposure and HLA in healthy donors. Overall study: In terms of ancestry, the Caucasian-associated cluster contained about 80% of the approximately 430 genotyped donors.

Study results and caveats: In the analysis, some V segments, TRBV6-2 and TRBV6-3 included, were excluded as indistinguishable. The study put 160 or so TCR beta chains on its list as cytomegalovirus-associated. Among the CMV-associated chains, a few were confirmed in vitro as specific for CMV antigens.

Primers: 60 Vbeta forward and 13 Jbeta reverse. Generated by immunoSEQ multiplex PCR, the TCRdb table keeps only in-frame clones and is missing some. The top ten hold less than 2.5% of the sample, which has roughly 120,000 clones, about 70% seen once. The chain has TRBV11-1 and TRBJ1-3; TRBD1 is a possible D gene (5 bases). Specimen: PBMCs. The clonotype comes from a woman aged 40 to 50 in good health and CMV-seropositive. The CDR3 DNA follows: TGTGCCAGCAGCCGGGGGAGCTCTGGAAACACCATATATTTT. Encoded protein: CASSRGSSGNTIYF.